A single T cell receptor beta chain is shown here with its context. This sample was included in a study of technical replicates of blood from several donors. Some clones are missing from TCRdb's copy, which holds only in-frame ones; the method was immunoSEQ multiplex PCR. The sample holds more than 55,000 clones, about 90% seen once. The receptor was isolated from a human donor in good health. Sequenced material: T cells isolated from PBMCs.

The CDR3 DNA follows: TGTGCCAGCGAGGGAACCACCTCGGGGGGTATGGATACGCAGTATTTT. As protein: CASEGTTSGGMDTQYF. The chain combines TRBV2 with TRBJ2-3; 7 bases line up with TRBD2. Per the germline V gene, CDR1 is SNHLY and CDR2 is FYNNEI. This CDR3 spans 16 amino acids. The J segment lost 6 bases and the V segment lost 8 bases, leaving 17 bases of the junction unmatched.